A single T cell receptor (beta chain) is shown here with its context. As yet, its antigen is unknown. A much larger clone differs from this one at a single base, so this may be a read error. This entry comes from a study of breast tumors, draining lymph nodes, adjacent tissues. Study results and limitations: Tumor TCR diversity was below lymph nodes but above nontumor tissue. Luminal-like breast cancer showed significantly greater tumor-nontumor repertoire similarity than basal-like breast cancer did. That most tumor T cells come from lymph nodes remained unproven. Most tumor T cells seemingly derive from lymph node, then expand in tumor.

Looked up from germline, CDR1 is MNHEY and CDR2 is SMNVEV (reference sequence). This CDR3 is built from 13 residues. One entry per CDR3 protein, called by TCRdb with MiXCR from the multiplex PCR reads. The data hold 85,000 to 130,000 distinct CDR3 sequences, with less than 25% observed a single time. Axillary draining lymph nodes of breast cancer patients supplied the node samples. The V and J genes are TRBV27 and TRBJ2-7, with D hard to call. This TCR was recovered from a female donor with breast cancer. Some clones in this sample may be carry-over from other donors' samples. The sequencing input was axillary lymph node tissue. The CDR3 DNA reads as TGTGCCAGCAGTCCCCGGTGGGCCTACGAGCGGTACTTC. This sequence encodes CASSPRWAYERYF.